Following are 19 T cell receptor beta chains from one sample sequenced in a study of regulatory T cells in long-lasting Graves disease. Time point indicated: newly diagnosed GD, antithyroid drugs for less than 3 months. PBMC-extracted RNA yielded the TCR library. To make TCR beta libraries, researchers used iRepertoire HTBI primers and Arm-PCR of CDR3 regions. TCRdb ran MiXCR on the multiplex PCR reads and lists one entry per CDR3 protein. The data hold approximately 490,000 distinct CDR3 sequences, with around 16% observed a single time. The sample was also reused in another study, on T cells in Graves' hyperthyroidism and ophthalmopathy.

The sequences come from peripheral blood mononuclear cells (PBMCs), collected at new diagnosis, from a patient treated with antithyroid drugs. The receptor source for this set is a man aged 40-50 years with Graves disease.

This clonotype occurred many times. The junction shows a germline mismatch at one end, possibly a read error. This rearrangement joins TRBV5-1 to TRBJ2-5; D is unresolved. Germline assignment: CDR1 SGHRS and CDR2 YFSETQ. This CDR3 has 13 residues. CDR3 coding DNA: TGTGCCAGCAGTTTATGGCAGCAAGAGACCCAGTACTTC. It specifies CASSLWQQETQYF.

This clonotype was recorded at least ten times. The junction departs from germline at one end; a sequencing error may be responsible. The CDR3 nucleotides read TGTGCCAGCAGCGCCACTAGCGGGAGCCTCGAGACCCAGTACTTC. Amino acids: CASSATSGSLETQYF. The chain couples TRBV5-1 to TRBJ2-5; 11 positions match TRBD2. CDR3 length: 15 residues. Germline assignment: CDR1 SGHRS and CDR2 YFSETQ. The complete variable domain, with remaining parts taken from reference TRBV5-1 and TRBJ2-5, reads KAGVTQTPRYLIKTRGQQVTLSCSPISGHRSVSWYQQTPGQGLQFLFEYFSETQRNKGNFPGRFSGRQFSNSRSEMNVSTLELGDSALYLCASSATSGSLETQYFGPGTRLLVL.

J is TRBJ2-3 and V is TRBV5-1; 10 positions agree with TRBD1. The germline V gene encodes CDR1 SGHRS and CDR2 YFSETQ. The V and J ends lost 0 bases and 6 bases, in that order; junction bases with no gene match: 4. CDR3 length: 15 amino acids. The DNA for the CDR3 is TGCGCCAGCAGCTTGGAGGGACAGGGGTACGATACGCAGTATTTT. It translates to CASSLEGQGYDTQYF.

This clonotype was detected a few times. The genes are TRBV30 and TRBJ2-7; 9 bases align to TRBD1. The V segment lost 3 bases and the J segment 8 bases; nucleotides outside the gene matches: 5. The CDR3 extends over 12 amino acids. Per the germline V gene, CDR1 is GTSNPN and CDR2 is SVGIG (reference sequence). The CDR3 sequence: CAWSNGQGQQYF. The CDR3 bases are TGTGCCTGGAGCAACGGACAGGGGCAGCAGTACTTC.

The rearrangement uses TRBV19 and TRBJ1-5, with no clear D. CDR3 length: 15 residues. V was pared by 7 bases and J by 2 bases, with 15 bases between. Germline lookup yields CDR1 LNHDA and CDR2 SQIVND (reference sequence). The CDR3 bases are TGTGCCAGTACCCAAGGGCCCGGTGGCAATCAGCCCCAGCATTTT. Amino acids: CASTQGPGGNQPQHF.

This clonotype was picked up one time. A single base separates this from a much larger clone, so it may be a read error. The CDR3 reads CASSSLTEDGELFF. CDR3 in DNA: TGTGCCAGCAGCTCACTAACGGAGGACGGGGAGCTGTTTTTT. V usage is TRBV11-2 and J usage is TRBJ2-2; TRBD2 is a possible D gene (5 bases). Trimming left V 4 bases short and J 7 bases short, with 13 bases between. From germline, CDR1 is SGHAT and CDR2 FQNNGV. This CDR3 comprises 14 residues.

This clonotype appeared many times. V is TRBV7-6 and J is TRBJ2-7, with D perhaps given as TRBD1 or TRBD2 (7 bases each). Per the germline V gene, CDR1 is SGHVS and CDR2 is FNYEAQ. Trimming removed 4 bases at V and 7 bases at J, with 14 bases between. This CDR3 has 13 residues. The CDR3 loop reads CASSSGTAGEQYF. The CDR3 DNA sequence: TGTGCCAGCAGCTCCGGGACAGCGGGGGAGCAGTACTTC.

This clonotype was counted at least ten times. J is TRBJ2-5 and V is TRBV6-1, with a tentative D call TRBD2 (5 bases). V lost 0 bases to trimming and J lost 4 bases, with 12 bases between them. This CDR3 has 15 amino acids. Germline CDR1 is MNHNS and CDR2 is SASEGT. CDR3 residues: CASSEAPRVGETQYF. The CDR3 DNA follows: TGTGCCAGCAGTGAAGCGCCGAGGGTGGGAGAGACCCAGTACTTC.

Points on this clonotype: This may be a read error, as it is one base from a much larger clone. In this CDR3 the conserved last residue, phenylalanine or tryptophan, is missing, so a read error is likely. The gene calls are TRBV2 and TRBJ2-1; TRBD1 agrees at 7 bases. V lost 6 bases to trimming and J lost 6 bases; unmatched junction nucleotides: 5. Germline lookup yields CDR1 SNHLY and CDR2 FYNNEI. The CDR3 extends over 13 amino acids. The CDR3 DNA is TGTGCCAGCAGGATTGACAGGGCCAATGAGCAGTTCTCC. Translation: CASRIDRANEQFS.

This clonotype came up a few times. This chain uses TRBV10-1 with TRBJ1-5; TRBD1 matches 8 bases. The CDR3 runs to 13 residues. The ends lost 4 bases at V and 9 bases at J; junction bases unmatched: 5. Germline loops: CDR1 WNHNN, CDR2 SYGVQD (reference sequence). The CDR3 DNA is TGCGCCAGCAGTGCGGACAGGGCGGGGCCCCAGCATTTT. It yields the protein CASSADRAGPQHF.

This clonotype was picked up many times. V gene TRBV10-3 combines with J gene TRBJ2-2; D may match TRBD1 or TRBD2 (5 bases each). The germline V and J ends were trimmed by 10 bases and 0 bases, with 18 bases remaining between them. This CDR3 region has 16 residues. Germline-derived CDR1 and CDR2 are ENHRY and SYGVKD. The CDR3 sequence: CATKPRGTSNTGELFF. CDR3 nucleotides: TGTGCCACCAAGCCCAGAGGGACGTCGAACACCGGGGAGCTGTTTTTT.

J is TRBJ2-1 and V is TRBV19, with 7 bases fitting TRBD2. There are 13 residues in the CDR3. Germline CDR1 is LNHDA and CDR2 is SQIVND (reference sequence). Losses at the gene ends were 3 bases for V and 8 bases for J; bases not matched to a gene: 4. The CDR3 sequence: CASSIGGSYEQFF. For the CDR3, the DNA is TGTGCCAGTAGTATCGGCGGGAGCTATGAGCAGTTCTTC.

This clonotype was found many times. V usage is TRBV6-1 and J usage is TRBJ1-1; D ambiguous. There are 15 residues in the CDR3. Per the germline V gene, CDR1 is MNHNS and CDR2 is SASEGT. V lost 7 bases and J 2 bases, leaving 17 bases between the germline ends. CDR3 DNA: TGTGCCAGCACTTTTGGGTTGGGTGGAAACACTGAAGCTTTCTTT. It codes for CASTFGLGGNTEAFF.

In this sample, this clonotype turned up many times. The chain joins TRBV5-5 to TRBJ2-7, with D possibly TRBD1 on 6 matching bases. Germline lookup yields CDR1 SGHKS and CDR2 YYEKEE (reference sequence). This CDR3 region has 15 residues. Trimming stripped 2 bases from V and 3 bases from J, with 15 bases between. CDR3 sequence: CASSLFRGSYYEQYF. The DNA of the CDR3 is TGTGCCAGCAGCTTATTTAGGGGGAGCTACTACGAGCAGTACTTC.

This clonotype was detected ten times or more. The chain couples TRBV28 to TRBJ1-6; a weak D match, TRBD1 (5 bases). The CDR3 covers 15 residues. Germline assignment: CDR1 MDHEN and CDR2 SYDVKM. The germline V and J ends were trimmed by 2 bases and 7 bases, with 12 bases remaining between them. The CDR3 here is CASSLGTLGNSPLHF. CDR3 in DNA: TGTGCCAGCAGTTTAGGGACTCTCGGCAATTCACCCCTCCACTTT.

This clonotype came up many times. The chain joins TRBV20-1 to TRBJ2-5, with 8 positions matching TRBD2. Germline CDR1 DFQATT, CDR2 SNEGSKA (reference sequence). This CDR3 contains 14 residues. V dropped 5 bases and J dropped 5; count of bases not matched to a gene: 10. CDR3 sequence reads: CSAETSGVGETQYF. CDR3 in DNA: TGCAGTGCTGAAACTAGCGGAGTAGGGGAGACCCAGTACTTC.

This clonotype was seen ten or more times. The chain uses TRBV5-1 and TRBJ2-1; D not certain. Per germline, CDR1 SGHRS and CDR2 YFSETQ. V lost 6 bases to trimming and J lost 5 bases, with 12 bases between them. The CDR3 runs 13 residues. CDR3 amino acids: CASTLDGHNEQFF. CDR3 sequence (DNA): TGCGCCAGCACCTTAGACGGGCACAATGAGCAGTTCTTC.

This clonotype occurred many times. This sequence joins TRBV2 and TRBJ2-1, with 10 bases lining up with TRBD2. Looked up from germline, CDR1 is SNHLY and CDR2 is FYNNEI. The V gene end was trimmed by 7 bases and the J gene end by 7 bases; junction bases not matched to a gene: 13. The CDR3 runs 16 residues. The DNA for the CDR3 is TGTGCCAGCACGTGGGACAGCGGGAGGGCCGGGAATGAGCAGTTCTTC. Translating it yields CASTWDSGRAGNEQFF.

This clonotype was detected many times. The CDR3 region has the DNA TGTGCCATCACTCAGGACAGGGGGAACTACAATGAGCAGTTCTTC. It encodes CAITQDRGNYNEQFF. This chain joins TRBV10-3 and TRBJ2-1; 10 bases are shared with TRBD1. Losses at the gene ends were 7 bases for V and 3 bases for J; bases not matched to a gene: 6. Germline V gene sequence: CDR1 ENHRY, CDR2 SYGVKD. The CDR3 totals 15 residues.